The rows below give T cell receptor beta chains drawn from one sample of a study of human T cells and chemical hapten exposure. TCRdb fed the RACE reads into MiXCR, producing one record per CDR3 protein. The sample has about 350,000 distinct CDR3 sequences; about 6% are singletons. The sequencing used whole blood, collected in connection with sensitization to the hapten diphenylcyclopropenone (DPC). All receptors come from a woman between 18 and 29 years old with alopecia areata. Some clones in this sample may be carry-over from other donors' samples. CDR3s include the opening cysteine and the closing phenylalanine or tryptophan. A D gene is named only where the DNA matches it firmly. Rows may omit the clone size; those that give it use once, few, many or a size class.

TRBJ1-5,TRBV12-3/TRBV12-4,-,-,TGTGCCAGCAGTTTGTTGGAGAGTGGCCAGCCCCAGCATTTT,CASSLLESGQPQHF
TRBJ1-1,TRBV29-1,-,many,TGCAGCGTTGAGGCGGGAGTCAGGACTGAAGCTTTCTTT,CSVEAGVRTEAFF
TRBJ1-6,TRBV12-3/TRBV12-4,-,many,TGTGCCAGCAGTTTGGGGGGCTCACCCCTCCACTTT,CASSLGGSPLHF
TRBJ2-1,TRBV29-1,-,-,TGCAGCGTTGATGTGATGGAGCGATCGGTGCAGTTCTTC,CSVDVMERSVQFF
TRBJ2-1,TRBV9,-,few,TGTGCCAGCAGCCCCTTCTCGAGGGGTGATGAGCAGTTCTTC,CASSPFSRGDEQFF
TRBJ2-3,TRBV6-4,TRBD2,few,TGTGCCAGCAGTGGGACTGCTAGCGGGGGGGCAGATACGCAGTATTTT,CASSGTASGGADTQYF
TRBJ1-3,TRBV29-1,-,many,TGCAGCGGTGCGGGACAATCTGGAAACACCATATATTTT,CSGAGQSGNTIYF
TRBJ2-5,TRBV6-2/TRBV6-3,-,few,TGTGCCAGCAGTTACTCTGGGGGGCTCCTCAAGGCCCAGTACTTC,CASSYSGGLLKAQYF
TRBJ1-6,TRBV10-3,TRBD1,-,TGTGCCATCAAGGGGGCAGGGGGTAATTCACCCCTCCACTTT,CAIKGAGGNSPLHF
TRBJ1-5,TRBV7-6,TRBD1,many,TGTGCCAGCAGCCTTAGCCAAGGGACAGCTTTCAATCAGCCCCAGCATTTT,CASSLSQGTAFNQPQHF
TRBJ1-1,TRBV3-1,-,many,TGTGCCAGCAGCCACTCTTCCAACCGGGCCACTGAAGCTTTCTTT,CASSHSSNRATEAFF
TRBJ1-2,TRBV9,-,many,TGTGCCAGCAGCGTCGGACAGTACTATGGCTACACCTTC,CASSVGQYYGYTF
TRBJ2-3,TRBV5-4,-,-,TGTGCCAGCAGCCCTGGGGCGGGCACAGATACGCAGTATTTT,CASSPGAGTDTQYF
TRBJ1-2,TRBV3-1,-,many,TGTGCCAGCAGCCAAGTCAGGGGTGACCATGGCTACACCTTC,CASSQVRGDHGYTF
TRBJ1-5,TRBV20-1,-,many,TGCAGTGCTAGAGATCGCGGAGCCCAGCCCCAGCATTTT,CSARDRGAQPQHF
TRBJ2-1,TRBV6-2/TRBV6-3,-,few,TGTGCCAGCAGTTACGACGGGAGAAGGTACAATGAGCAGTTCTTC,CASSYDGRRYNEQFF
TRBJ2-3,TRBV4-2,-,few,TGTGCCAGCAGCCAAGGAGCGGAGAACCCCACAGATACGCAGTATTTT,CASSQGAENPTDTQYF
TRBJ2-3,TRBV12-3/TRBV12-4,TRBD2,few,TGTGCCAGCAGTTTCTCCGGGACTAACGCAGATACGCAGTATTTT,CASSFSGTNADTQYF
TRBJ1-2,TRBV14,-,many,TGTGCCAGCAGCCAAGGACGGGGCGCTGACTATGGCTACACCTTC,CASSQGRGADYGYTF
TRBJ2-7,TRBV29-1,-,-,TGCAGCGTTACAGGGGAGGGGACCTACGAGCAGTACTTC,CSVTGEGTYEQYF
TRBJ2-3,TRBV12-3/TRBV12-4,-,-,TGTGCCAGCAGGGTTTCAGGGCATAGCACAGATACGCAGTATTTT,CASRVSGHSTDTQYF
TRBJ1-3,TRBV7-9,-,few,TGTGCCAGCAGCTTAGGCATGAGCTCTGGAAACACCATATATTTT,CASSLGMSSGNTIYF
TRBJ1-5,TRBV10-3,-,-,TGTGCCATCAGTGAAATGACTCAGCCCCAGCATTTT,CAISEMTQPQHF